This T cell receptor (beta chain) was obtained from a study of blood T cells in healthy people across ages. On the study more broadly: Template switching captured about one barcoded beta molecule per two T cells. Study results and limitations: Naive T cell percentage showed a strong correlation with TCR beta diversity. With age, beta diversity per million T cells declined roughly linearly, significantly by over 35.

On this clonotype: No antigen is known for it.

PCR was performed a second time for about 7 to 11 cycles using a sample-barcoded 5' primer and a J-beta primer mix. The yield of each sample was at least 2.5 million CDR3-containing paired-end reads. MiXCR, run by TCRdb on the 5' RACE reads, gives a single entry per CDR3 protein. The table has about 1.6 million distinct CDR3 sequences, 30% to 35% seen once. CDR3 length: 13 amino acids. Germline lookup yields CDR1 SGHAT and CDR2 FQDESV (reference sequence). Trimming removed 2 bases at V and 5 bases at J, with 9 bases between. The receptor was isolated from a woman in her 30s in good health. Sequencing was carried out using blood. The chain couples TRBV11-1 to TRBJ2-5; no clear D gene. The CDR3 region is CASSLLQLETQYF. DNA for the CDR3: TGTGCCAGCAGCTTATTACAGTTGGAGACCCAGTACTTC.